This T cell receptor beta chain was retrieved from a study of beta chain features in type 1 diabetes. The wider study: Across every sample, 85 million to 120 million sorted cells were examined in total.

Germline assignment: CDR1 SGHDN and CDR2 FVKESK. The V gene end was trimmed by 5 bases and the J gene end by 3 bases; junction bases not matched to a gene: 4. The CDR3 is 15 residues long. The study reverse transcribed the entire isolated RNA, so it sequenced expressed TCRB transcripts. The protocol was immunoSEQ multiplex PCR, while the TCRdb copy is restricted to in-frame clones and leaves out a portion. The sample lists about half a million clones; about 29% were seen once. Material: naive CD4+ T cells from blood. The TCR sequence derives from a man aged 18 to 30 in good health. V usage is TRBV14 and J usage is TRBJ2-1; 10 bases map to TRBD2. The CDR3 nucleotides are TGTGCCAGCAGCTCCGGGACTAGCGTCTACAATGAGCAGTTCTTC. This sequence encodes CASSSGTSVYNEQFF.